This entry lists 26 T cell receptor beta chains sequenced from one sample in a study of regulatory and conventional T cells in RAG deficiency. Conventional CD4+ T cells were sorted from blood as CD25-low CD127-high cells. Method: immunoSEQ multiplex PCR; TCRdb's copy keeps in-frame clones and lacks some. Here the sample spans approximately 48,000 clones, 80% to 90% being singletons. The same sample was also used in a study of regulatory T cells. That publication notes: Primers: 52 TRBV forward and 13 TRBJ reverse.

Sequencing was carried out using CD4+ effector T cells sorted from blood. These receptor sequences come from a human donor in good health.

This clone came up a few times. The chain employs TRBV14 and TRBJ1-1; 9 nucleotides align to TRBD1. With 4 bases clipped from V and 0 bases from J, the junction kept 9 bases outside the gene matches. This CDR3 spans 17 amino acids. Germline assignment: CDR1 SGHDN and CDR2 FVKESK. The CDR3 loop reads CASSPRQGVFMNTEAFF. The CDR3 DNA reads as TGTGCCAGCAGCCCGAGACAGGGGGTGTTTATGAACACTGAAGCTTTCTTT.

The V gene is TRBV10-3, the J gene TRBJ1-2, with no clear D. V gave up 3 bases and J gave up 5 bases, with 19 bases separating them. CDR3 length equals 16 residues. Per the germline V gene, CDR1 is ENHRY and CDR2 is SYGVKD. The CDR3 coding sequence is TGTGCCATCAGTGACCTCGTGGGTTCAGTCCGGTATGGCTACACCTTC. Residues: CAISDLVGSVRYGYTF.

This clone is a singleton in its sample. This chain connects TRBV28 to TRBJ1-5; D not resolved. The CDR3 is 17 residues long. CDR1 MDHEN and CDR2 SYDVKM come from the germline V gene. The V end lost 6 bases, the J end lost 4 bases, and 22 bases lay between the germline ends. CDR3 DNA: TGTGCCAGCAGCTCTCTCCGGTTCACCTTGCTAAATCAGCCCCAGCATTTT. This gives the protein CASSSLRFTLLNQPQHF.

CDR3 sequence (DNA): TGTGCCACCAGCAGGCCCGGCGCCACAGATACGCAGTATTTT. Amino acids: CATSRPGATDTQYF. The gene calls are TRBV15 and TRBJ2-3; D uncertain. The CDR3 runs 14 residues. Trimming took off 3 bases at V and 2 bases at J, with 9 bases between the two ends. Germline loops: CDR1 LNHNV, CDR2 YYDKDF (reference sequence).

The chain has TRBV29-1 and TRBJ2-1; 12 nucleotides line up with TRBD2. Germline trimming cut 7 bases from V and 8 bases from J; bases unmatched to any gene: 3. Germline CDR1 reads SQVTM; CDR2 reads ANQGSEA. This CDR3 contains 12 residues. The CDR3 sequence: CSGTSGIHEQFF. As DNA, the CDR3 is TGCAGCGGGACTAGCGGGATTCATGAGCAGTTCTTC.

The rearrangement links TRBV7-2 to TRBJ2-2, with D possibly matching TRBD1 (6 bases). The CDR3 length is 14 residues. Germline loops: CDR1 SGHTA, CDR2 FQGNSA. The ends were cut back, 1 base at V and 7 bases at J, with 10 bases in the middle. The CDR3 DNA follows: TGTGCCAGCAGCTTAGTTGGGGGCGGCGGGGAGCTGTTTTTT. This sequence encodes CASSLVGGGGELFF.

The chain carries TRBV19 and TRBJ1-5, with D possibly being TRBD1 (5 bases). CDR1 and CDR2 (germline): LNHDA, SQIVND (reference sequence). The CDR3 has 14 residues. V was cut by 4 bases and J by 3 bases, with 10 bases left in between. The CDR3 coding sequence is TGTGCCAGTAGTAATCAGGGCCCCAATCAGCCCCAGCATTTT. Its protein is CASSNQGPNQPQHF.

The chain has TRBV11-2 and TRBJ2-6; possibly TRBD1 or TRBD2 for D (5 bases each). Trimming shortened V by 4 bases and J by 0 bases, and 13 bases separated the two germline ends. Germline-derived CDR1 and CDR2 are SGHAT and FQNNGV. CDR3 length: 17 residues. The CDR3 sequence is CASSSRAGSSGANVLTF. CDR3 nucleotides: TGTGCCAGCAGCTCCCGGGCAGGGAGCTCTGGGGCCAACGTCCTGACTTTC.

The gene calls are TRBV18 and TRBJ1-2, with 7 bases lining up with TRBD1. The germline gives CDR1 KGHSH, CDR2 LQKENI. The V segment lost 6 bases and the J segment 5 bases; nucleotides outside the gene matches: 9. The CDR3 has 14 residues. The CDR3 loop reads CASSLAGQEYGYTF. DNA of the CDR3: TGTGCCAGCTCGCTCGCCGGACAGGAATATGGCTACACCTTC.

The gene calls are TRBV29-1 and TRBJ2-1; TRBD1 matches 11 bases. This CDR3 comprises 13 residues. The junction had 8 bases not matched to a gene; V was cut back by 7 bases and J by 9 bases. The germline gives CDR1 SQVTM, CDR2 ANQGSEA. CDR3 coding DNA: TGCAGCGCCCCCGGACAGGGGGCTGGTGAGCAGTTCTTC. It translates to CSAPGQGAGEQFF.

The chain links TRBV27 to TRBJ1-1; 9 bases fit TRBD1. The CDR3 is made up of 15 amino acids. Per germline, CDR1 MNHEY and CDR2 SMNVEV (reference sequence). V lost 3 bases to trimming and J lost 4 bases; unmatched junction nucleotides: 6. The DNA of the CDR3 is TGTGCCAGCAGTTTCGGGACAGGGTGGCCCACTGAAGCTTTCTTT. It is translated as CASSFGTGWPTEAFF.

This chain's CDR3 is CATAGAANYGYTF. The CDR3 DNA follows: TGTGCCACGGCGGGGGCAGCTAACTATGGCTACACCTTC. The chain carries TRBV19 and TRBJ1-2, with D possibly being TRBD1 (6 bases). With 10 bases removed from V and 0 bases from J, the gap between germline ends came to 12 bases. The CDR3 is 13 residues long. Per the germline V gene, CDR1 is LNHDA and CDR2 is SQIVND (reference sequence).

The V gene is TRBV7-2, the J gene TRBJ1-2; TRBD1 might be the D (5 bases). This CDR3 is built from 13 residues. Looked up from germline, CDR1 is SGHTA and CDR2 is FQGNSA. Trimming stripped 4 bases from V and 4 bases from J, with 10 bases between. The CDR3 loop is CASSSDTGYGYTF. The CDR3 DNA reads TGTGCCAGCAGCTCGGACACGGGCTATGGCTACACCTTC.

V is TRBV19 and J is TRBJ1-5; D is possibly TRBD1 (5 bases). Looked up from germline, CDR1 is LNHDA and CDR2 is SQIVND (reference sequence). CDR3 length equals 17 residues. Trimming pared 3 bases from V and 4 bases from J, leaving 19 bases between. The CDR3 is CASSMGPTGIPNQPQHF. The CDR3 nucleotides read TGTGCCAGTAGTATGGGCCCTACAGGAATCCCTAATCAGCCCCAGCATTTT.

V is TRBV19 and J is TRBJ2-3, with D maybe TRBD1 (5 bases). The CDR3 runs to 14 residues. The V end lost 5 bases, the J end lost 5 bases, and 14 bases lay between the germline ends. Germline lookup yields CDR1 LNHDA and CDR2 SQIVND (reference sequence). The CDR3 DNA reads as TGTGCCAGTAGTCCGGGCCGGACACAAGATACGCAGTATTTT. As protein: CASSPGRTQDTQYF.

This clone was found once. The chain couples TRBV6-5 to TRBJ2-3, with a weak D call TRBD1 (5 bases). Germline values: CDR1 MNHEY, CDR2 SVGAGI. Trimming removed 6 bases from V and 0 bases from J, with 13 bases in between. CDR3 length: 15 amino acids. The CDR3 spells CASSRQIPSTDTQYF. The CDR3, as DNA: TGTGCCAGCAGCAGACAGATACCGAGCACAGATACGCAGTATTTT.

This chain uses TRBV7-9 with TRBJ2-1; D gene ambiguous. Germline CDR1 is SEHNR and CDR2 is FQNEAQ (reference sequence). V was trimmed by 7 bases and J by 5 bases, leaving 15 bases between them. There are 14 residues in the CDR3. CDR3 region: CASTLVTSNNEQFF. CDR3 nucleotides: TGTGCCAGCACCCTAGTTACCTCTAACAATGAGCAGTTCTTC. Using reference TRBV7-9 and TRBJ2-1 for the parts outside the CDR3, the full variable domain is DTGVSQNPRHKITKRGQNVTFRCDPISEHNRLYWYRQTLGQGPEFLTYFQNEAQLEKSRLLSDRFSAERPKGSFSTLEIQRTEQGDSAMYLCASTLVTSNNEQFFGPGTRLTVL.

The CDR3 sequence: CASSQRDNPSEQYF. In DNA form, the CDR3 reads TGTGCCAGCAGCCAGAGGGACAACCCGAGCGAGCAGTACTTC. This chain connects TRBV7-9 to TRBJ2-7; D possibly corresponds to TRBD1 (6 bases). This CDR3 region has 14 residues. Germline CDR1 is SEHNR and CDR2 is FQNEAQ (reference sequence). Trimming cost V 5 bases and J 6 bases, with 17 bases left between them.

The genes are TRBV27 and TRBJ2-7, with D hard to call. Trimming stripped 4 bases from V and 5 bases from J, with 9 bases between. The CDR3 contains 12 residues. Germline CDR1 reads MNHEY; CDR2 reads SMNVEV (reference sequence). The CDR3 protein is CASSWAGNEQYF. The CDR3 DNA is TGTGCCAGCAGTTGGGCTGGGAACGAGCAGTACTTC.

The J gene is TRBJ1-5, the V gene TRBV5-6, with TRBD1 matching 9 bases. CDR1 SGHDT and CDR2 YYEEEE come from the germline V gene. V dropped 1 base and J dropped 3; count of bases not matched to a gene: 5. The CDR3 contains 16 residues. As DNA, the CDR3 is TGTGCCAGCAGCTTGTGGGACAGGGTAAACAATCAGCCCCAGCATTTT. Protein: CASSLWDRVNNQPQHF.

This chain uses TRBV7-6 with TRBJ2-7; D tentatively fits TRBD1 or TRBD2 (5 bases each). V dropped 4 bases and J dropped 0 bases, with 16 bases sitting between them. The CDR3 has 16 amino acids. Germline V CDR1 and CDR2: SGHVS, FNYEAQ. The chain's CDR3 is CASSSNSRESSYEQYF. The DNA for the CDR3 is TGTGCCAGCAGCTCCAATTCCAGGGAGAGCTCCTACGAGCAGTACTTC.

The chain links TRBV7-6 to TRBJ1-1; tentative D call: TRBD1 (5 bases). Germline CDR1 reads SGHVS; CDR2 reads FNYEAQ. The ends were cut back, 5 bases at V and 4 bases at J, with 14 bases in the middle. The CDR3 spans 14 residues. The CDR3 here is CASSPTRGITEAFF. CDR3 nucleotide sequence: TGTGCCAGCAGCCCGACACGGGGGATCACTGAAGCTTTCTTT.

As DNA, the CDR3 is TGTGCCAGCAACCCTAAAGCCGGGGGCAGTAACTATGGCTACACCTTC. This encodes CASNPKAGGSNYGYTF. The rearrangement uses TRBV28 and TRBJ1-2; D is perhaps TRBD1 (6 bases). V was pared by 7 bases and J by 1 base, with 19 bases between. The CDR3 runs to 16 residues. The V gene's germline CDR1 is MDHEN and CDR2 SYDVKM.

The rearrangement links TRBV6-5 to TRBJ1-1, with 7 positions matching TRBD1. The length of the CDR3 is 15 residues. Germline assignment: CDR1 MNHEY and CDR2 SVGAGI. V was pared by 6 bases and J by 5 bases, with 12 bases of the junction left unmatched. The DNA of the CDR3 is TGTGCCAGCAGACTACACAGGGGTGTGGGGACTGAAGCTTTCTTT. Translation: CASRLHRGVGTEAFF.

This clone was seen more than once but under ten times. This chain uses TRBV5-1 with TRBJ2-1, with 7 bases matching TRBD2. V was pared by 2 bases and J by 2 bases, with 7 bases of the junction left unmatched. Germline V gene lookup returns CDR1 SGHRS and CDR2 YFSETQ. The length of the CDR3 is 16 residues. In DNA form, the CDR3 reads TGCGCCAGCAGCTTCCAGAGCGGGGCCCCCTACAATGAGCAGTTCTTC. This encodes CASSFQSGAPYNEQFF.

In DNA form, the CDR3 reads TGTGCCAGCAGGCCCCGGGATGAGCAGTTCTTC. It encodes CASRPRDEQFF. The V gene is TRBV5-4, the J gene TRBJ2-1; D ambiguous. The CDR3 is 11 residues long. Germline V CDR1 and CDR2: SGHNT, YYREEE (reference sequence). The germline V and J ends were trimmed by 5 bases and 8 bases, with 8 bases remaining between them.